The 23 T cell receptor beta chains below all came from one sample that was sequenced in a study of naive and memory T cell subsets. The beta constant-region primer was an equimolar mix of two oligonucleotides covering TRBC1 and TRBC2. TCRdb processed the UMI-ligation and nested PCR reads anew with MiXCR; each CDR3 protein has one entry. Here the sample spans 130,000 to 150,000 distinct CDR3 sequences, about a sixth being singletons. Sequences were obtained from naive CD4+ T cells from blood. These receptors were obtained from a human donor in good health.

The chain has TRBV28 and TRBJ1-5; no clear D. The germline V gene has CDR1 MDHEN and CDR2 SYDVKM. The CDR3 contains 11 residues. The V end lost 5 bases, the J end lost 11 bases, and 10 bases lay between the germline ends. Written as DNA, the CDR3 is TGTGCCAGCAGTCTCCTCGAATCCCAGCATTTT. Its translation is CASSLLESQHF.

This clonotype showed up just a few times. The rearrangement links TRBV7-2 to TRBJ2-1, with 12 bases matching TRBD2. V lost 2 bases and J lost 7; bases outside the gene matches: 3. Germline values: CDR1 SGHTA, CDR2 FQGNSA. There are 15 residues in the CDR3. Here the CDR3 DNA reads TGTGCCAGCAGCTTACGCGGACTAGCGGGAAATGAGCAGTTCTTC. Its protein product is CASSLRGLAGNEQFF.

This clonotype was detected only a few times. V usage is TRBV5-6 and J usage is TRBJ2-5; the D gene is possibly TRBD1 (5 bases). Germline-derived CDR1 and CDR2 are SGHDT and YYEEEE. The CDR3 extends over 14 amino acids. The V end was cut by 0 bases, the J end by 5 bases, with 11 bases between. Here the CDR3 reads CASSLGCRVETQYF. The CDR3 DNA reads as TGTGCCAGCAGCTTGGGTTGCAGGGTCGAGACCCAGTACTTC.

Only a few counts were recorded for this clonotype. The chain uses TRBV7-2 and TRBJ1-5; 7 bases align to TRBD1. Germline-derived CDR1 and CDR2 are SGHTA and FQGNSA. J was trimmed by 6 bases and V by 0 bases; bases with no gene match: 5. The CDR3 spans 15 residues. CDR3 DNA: TGTGCCAGCAGCTTAGCAGATGACAGGGCTCAGCCCCAGCATTTT. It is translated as CASSLADDRAQPQHF.

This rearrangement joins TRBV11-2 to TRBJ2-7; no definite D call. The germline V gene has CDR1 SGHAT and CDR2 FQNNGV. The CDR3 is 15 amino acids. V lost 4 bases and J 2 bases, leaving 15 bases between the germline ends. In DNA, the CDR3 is TGTGCCAGCAGCTCGACCGGGCCCCGGCCCTACGAGCAGTACTTC. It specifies CASSSTGPRPYEQYF.

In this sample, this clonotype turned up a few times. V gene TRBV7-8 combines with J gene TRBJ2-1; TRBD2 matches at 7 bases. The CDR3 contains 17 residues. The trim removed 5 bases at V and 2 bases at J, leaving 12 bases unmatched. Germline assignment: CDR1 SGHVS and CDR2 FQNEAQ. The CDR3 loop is CASSPPTRRETYNEQFF. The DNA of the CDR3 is TGTGCCAGCAGCCCCCCCACAAGGCGGGAGACCTACAATGAGCAGTTCTTC.

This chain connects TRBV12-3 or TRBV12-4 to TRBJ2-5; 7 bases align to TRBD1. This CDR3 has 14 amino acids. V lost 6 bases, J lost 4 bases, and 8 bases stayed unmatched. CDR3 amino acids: CASRTNRGLETQYF. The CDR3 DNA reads TGTGCCAGCAGAACAAACAGGGGATTAGAGACCCAGTACTTC.

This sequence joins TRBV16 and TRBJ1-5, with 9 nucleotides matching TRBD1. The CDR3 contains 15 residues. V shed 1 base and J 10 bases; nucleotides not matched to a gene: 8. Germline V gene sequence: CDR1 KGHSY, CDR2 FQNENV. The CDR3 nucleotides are TGTGCCAGCAGCCAATTAGTGGACAGGGGATTACCCCAGCATTTT. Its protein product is CASSQLVDRGLPQHF.

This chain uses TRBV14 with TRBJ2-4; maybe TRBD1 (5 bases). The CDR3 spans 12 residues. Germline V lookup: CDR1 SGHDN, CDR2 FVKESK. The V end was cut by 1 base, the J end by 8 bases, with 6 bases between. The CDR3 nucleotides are TGTGCCAGCAGCCAAGGCAGGGACATTCAGTACTTC. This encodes CASSQGRDIQYF.

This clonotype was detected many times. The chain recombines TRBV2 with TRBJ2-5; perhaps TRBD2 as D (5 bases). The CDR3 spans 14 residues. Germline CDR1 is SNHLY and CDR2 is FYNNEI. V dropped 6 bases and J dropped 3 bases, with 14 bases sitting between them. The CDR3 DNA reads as TGTGCCAGCAGCAACGGACTGGCCGAAGAGACCCAGTACTTC. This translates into CASSNGLAEETQYF.

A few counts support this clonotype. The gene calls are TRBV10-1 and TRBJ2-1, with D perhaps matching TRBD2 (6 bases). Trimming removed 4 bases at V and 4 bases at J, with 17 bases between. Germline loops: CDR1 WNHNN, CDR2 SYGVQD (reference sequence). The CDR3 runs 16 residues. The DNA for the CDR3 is TGCGCCAGCAGTGGGGCCTTTGGGGGGAAGTACAATGAGCAGTTCTTC. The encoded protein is CASSGAFGGKYNEQFF.

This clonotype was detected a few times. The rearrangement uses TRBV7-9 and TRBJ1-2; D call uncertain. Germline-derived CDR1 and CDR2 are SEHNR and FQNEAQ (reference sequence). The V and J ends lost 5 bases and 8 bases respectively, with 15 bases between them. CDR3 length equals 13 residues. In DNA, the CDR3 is TGTGCCAGCAGCCTAGGGTCAGCCAGGGGCTACACCTTC. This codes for CASSLGSARGYTF. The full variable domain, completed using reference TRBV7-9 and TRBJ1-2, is DTGVSQNPRHKITKRGQNVTFRCDPISEHNRLYWYRQTLGQGPEFLTYFQNEAQLEKSRLLSDRFSAERPKGSFSTLEIQRTEQGDSAMYLCASSLGSARGYTFGSGTRLTVV.

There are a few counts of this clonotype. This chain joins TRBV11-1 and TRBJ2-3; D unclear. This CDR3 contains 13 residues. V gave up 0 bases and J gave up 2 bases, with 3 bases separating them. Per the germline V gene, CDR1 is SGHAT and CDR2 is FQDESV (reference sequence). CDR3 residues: CASSLADTDTQYF. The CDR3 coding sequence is TGTGCCAGCAGCTTAGCGGACACAGATACGCAGTATTTT. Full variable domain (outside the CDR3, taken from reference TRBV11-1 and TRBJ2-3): EAEVAQSPRYKITEKSQAVAFWCDPISGHATLYWYRQILGQGPELLVQFQDESVVDDSQLPKDRFSAERLKGVDSTLKIQPAELGDSAMYLCASSLADTDTQYFGPGTRLTVL.

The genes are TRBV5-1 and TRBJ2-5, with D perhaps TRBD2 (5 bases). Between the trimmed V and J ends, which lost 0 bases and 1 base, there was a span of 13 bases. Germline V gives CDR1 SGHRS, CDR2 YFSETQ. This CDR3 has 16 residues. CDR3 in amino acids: CASSLEGPAGQETQYF. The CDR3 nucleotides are TGCGCCAGCAGCTTGGAAGGCCCGGCGGGCCAAGAGACCCAGTACTTC.

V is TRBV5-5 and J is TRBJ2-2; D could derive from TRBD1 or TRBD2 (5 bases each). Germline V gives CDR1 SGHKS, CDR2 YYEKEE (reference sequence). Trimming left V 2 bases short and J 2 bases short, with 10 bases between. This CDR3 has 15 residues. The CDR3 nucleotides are TGTGCCAGCAGCTTTGGGGACCGAAACACCGGGGAGCTGTTTTTT. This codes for CASSFGDRNTGELFF.

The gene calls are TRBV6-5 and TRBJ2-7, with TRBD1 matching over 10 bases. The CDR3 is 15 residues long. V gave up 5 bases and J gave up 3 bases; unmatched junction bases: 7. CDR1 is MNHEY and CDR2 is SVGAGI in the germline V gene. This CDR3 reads CASSRGTGVFYEQYF. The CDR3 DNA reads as TGTGCCAGCAGTCGCGGGACAGGGGTATTCTACGAGCAGTACTTC.

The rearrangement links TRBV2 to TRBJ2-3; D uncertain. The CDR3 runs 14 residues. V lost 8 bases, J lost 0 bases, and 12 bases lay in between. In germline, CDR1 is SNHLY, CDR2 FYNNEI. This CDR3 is CASCLYGSTDTQYF. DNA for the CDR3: TGTGCCAGCTGTCTCTACGGTAGCACAGATACGCAGTATTTT.

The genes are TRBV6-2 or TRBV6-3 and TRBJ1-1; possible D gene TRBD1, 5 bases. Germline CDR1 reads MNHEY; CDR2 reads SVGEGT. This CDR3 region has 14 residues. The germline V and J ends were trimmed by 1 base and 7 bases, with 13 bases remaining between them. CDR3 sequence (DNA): TGTGCCAGCAGTTACTGGAACCAGGGCATTGAAGCTTTCTTT. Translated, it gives CASSYWNQGIEAFF.

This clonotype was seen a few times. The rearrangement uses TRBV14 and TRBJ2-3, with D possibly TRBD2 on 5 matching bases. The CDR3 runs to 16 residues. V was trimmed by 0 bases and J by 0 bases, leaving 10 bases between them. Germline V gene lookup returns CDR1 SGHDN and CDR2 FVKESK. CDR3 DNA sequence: TGTGCCAGCAGCCAAGACGACGGACTGAGCACAGATACGCAGTATTTT. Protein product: CASSQDDGLSTDTQYF.

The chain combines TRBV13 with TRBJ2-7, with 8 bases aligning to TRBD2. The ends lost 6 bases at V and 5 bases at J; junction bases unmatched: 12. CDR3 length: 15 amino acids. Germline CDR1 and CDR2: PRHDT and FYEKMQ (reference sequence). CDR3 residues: CASSSSGTRIHEQYF. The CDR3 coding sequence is TGTGCCAGCAGTTCATCCGGGACTAGGATTCACGAGCAGTACTTC.

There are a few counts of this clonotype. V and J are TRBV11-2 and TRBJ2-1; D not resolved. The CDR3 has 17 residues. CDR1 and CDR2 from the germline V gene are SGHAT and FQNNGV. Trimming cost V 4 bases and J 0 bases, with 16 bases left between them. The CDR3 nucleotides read TGTGCCAGCAGCTATACCCTAGACCTGAGCTCCTACAATGAGCAGTTCTTC. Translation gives CASSYTLDLSSYNEQFF.

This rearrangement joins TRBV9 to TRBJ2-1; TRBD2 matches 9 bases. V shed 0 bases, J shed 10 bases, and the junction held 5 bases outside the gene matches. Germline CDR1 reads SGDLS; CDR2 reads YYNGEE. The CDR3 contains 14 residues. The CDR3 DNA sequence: TGTGCCAGCAGCGTAGGCGGGAGGGCCTGGGAGCAGTTCTTC. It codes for CASSVGGRAWEQFF. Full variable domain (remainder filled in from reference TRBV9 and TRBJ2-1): DSGVTQTPKHLITATGQRVTLRCSPRSGDLSVYWYQQSLDQGLQFLIQYYNGEERAKGNILERFSAQQFPDLHSELNLSSLELGDSALYFCASSVGGRAWEQFFGPGTRLTVL.

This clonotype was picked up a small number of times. In DNA form, the CDR3 reads TGTGCCACCTCCCTAGTCAGGGAGACCCAGTACTTC. Its translation: CATSLVRETQYF. J is TRBJ2-5 and V is TRBV15; D call uncertain. The CDR3 sequence is 12 residues long. Looked up from germline, CDR1 is LNHNV and CDR2 is YYDKDF (reference sequence). The V and J ends lost 8 bases and 5 bases respectively, with 12 bases between them.